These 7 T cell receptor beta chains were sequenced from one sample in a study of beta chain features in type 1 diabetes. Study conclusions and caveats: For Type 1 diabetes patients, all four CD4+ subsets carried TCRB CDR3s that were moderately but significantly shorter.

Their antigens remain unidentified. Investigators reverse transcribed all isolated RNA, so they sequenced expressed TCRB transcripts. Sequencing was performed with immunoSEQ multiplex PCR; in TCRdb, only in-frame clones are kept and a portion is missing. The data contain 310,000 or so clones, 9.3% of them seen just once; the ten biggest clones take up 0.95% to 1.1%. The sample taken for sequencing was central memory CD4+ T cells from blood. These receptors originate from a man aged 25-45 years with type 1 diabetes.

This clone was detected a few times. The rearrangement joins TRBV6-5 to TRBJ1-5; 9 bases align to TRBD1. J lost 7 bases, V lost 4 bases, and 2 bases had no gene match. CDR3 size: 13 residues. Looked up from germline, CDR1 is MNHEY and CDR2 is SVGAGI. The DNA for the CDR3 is TGTGCCAGCAGTTGGGACAGGGCGCAGCCCCAGCATTTT. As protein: CASSWDRAQPQHF.

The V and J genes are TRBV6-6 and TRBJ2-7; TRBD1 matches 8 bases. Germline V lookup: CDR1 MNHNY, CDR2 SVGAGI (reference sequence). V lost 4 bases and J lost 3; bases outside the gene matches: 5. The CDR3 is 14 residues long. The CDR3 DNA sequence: TGTGCCAGCAGTTTAAGACAGGGGCGCTACGAGCAGTACTTC. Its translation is CASSLRQGRYEQYF.

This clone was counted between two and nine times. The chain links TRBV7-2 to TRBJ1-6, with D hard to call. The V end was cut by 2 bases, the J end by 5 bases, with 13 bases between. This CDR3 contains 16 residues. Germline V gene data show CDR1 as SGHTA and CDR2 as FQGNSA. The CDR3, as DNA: TGTGCCAGCAGCTTACAAGCTCCGGGCAATAATTCACCCCTCCACTTT. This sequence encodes CASSLQAPGNNSPLHF.

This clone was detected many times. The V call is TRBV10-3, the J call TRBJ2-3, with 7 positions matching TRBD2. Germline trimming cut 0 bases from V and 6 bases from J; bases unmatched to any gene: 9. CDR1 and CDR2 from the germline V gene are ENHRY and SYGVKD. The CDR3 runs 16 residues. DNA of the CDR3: TGTGCCATCAGTGAGTCAGGGACTAACCCCCCGGATACGCAGTATTTT. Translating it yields CAISESGTNPPDTQYF.

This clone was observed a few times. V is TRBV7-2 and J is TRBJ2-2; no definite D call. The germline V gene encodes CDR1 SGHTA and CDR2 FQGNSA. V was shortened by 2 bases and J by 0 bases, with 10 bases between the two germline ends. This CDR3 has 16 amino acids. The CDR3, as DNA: TGTGCCAGCAGCTTAAACCCGGGCGCGAACACCGGGGAGCTGTTTTTT. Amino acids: CASSLNPGANTGELFF.

This CDR3 reads CASSLGPSRVYEQYF. The CDR3, as DNA: TGTGCCAGCAGCCTTGGACCGAGTAGGGTGTACGAGCAGTACTTC. The V gene is TRBV14, the J gene TRBJ2-7; D uncertain. This CDR3 has 15 amino acids. V was clipped by 4 bases and J by 4 bases, with 17 bases between them. Germline V gene data show CDR1 as SGHDN and CDR2 as FVKESK.

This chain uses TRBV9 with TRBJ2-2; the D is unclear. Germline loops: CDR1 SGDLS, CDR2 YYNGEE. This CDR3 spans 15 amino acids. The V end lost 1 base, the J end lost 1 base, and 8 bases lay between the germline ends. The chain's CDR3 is CASSVIGLNTGELFF. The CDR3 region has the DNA TGTGCCAGCAGCGTAATAGGGTTGAACACCGGGGAGCTGTTTTTT.